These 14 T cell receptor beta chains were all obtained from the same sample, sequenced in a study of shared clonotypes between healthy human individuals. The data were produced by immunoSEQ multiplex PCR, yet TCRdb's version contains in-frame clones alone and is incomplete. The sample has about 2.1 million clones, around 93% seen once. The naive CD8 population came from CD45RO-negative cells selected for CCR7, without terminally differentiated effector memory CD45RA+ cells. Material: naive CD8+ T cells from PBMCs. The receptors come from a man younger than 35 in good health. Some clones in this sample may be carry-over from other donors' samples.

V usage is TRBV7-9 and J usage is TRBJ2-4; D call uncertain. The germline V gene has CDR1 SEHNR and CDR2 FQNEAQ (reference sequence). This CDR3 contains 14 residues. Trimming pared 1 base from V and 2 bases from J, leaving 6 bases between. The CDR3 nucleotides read TGTGCCAGCAGCTTAGTTGAACCCAAAAACATTCAGTACTTC. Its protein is CASSLVEPKNIQYF.

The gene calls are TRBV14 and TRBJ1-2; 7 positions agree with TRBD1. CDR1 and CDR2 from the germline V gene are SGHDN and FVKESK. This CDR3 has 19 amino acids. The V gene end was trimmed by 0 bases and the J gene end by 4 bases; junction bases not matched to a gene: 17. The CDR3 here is CASSQDYGDRALLGYGYTF. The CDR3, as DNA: TGTGCCAGCAGCCAAGATTATGGAGACAGGGCGCTACTCGGCTATGGCTACACCTTC.

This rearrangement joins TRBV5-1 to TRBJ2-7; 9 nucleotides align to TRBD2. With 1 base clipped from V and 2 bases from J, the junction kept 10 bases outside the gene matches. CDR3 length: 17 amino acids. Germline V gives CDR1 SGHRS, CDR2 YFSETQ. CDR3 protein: CASSLSAGGPKTYEQYF. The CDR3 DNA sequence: TGCGCCAGCAGCTTGTCGGCGGGAGGGCCTAAGACCTACGAGCAGTACTTC.

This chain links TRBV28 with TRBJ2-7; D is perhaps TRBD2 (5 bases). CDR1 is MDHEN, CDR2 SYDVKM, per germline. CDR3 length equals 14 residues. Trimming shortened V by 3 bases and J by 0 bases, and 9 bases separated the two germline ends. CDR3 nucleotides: TGTGCCAGCAGTTTGGGAGAGAGCTCCTACGAGCAGTACTTC. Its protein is CASSLGESSYEQYF.

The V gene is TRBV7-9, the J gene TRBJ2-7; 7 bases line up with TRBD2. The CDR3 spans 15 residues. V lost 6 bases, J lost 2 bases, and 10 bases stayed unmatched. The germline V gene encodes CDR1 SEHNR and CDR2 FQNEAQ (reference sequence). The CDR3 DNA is TGTGCCAGCAGTCCAGCGCCTAGCGGTACCTACGAGCAGTACTTC. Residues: CASSPAPSGTYEQYF.

The DNA of the CDR3 is TGTGCCAGCAGTCGCCAACTTGGGGGCATGGAGCCCCAGCATTTT. As protein: CASSRQLGGMEPQHF. The chain joins TRBV6-5 to TRBJ1-5, with D perhaps matching TRBD1 (6 bases). V was clipped by 5 bases and J by 8 bases, with 19 bases between them. The CDR3 is made up of 15 amino acids. Germline lookup yields CDR1 MNHEY and CDR2 SVGAGI.

The CDR3 DNA reads as TGTGCCAGCAGTTTAAGTATGGCCGGCAGGCAGCCCCAGCATTTT. It encodes CASSLSMAGRQPQHF. V gene TRBV28 combines with J gene TRBJ1-5; D unresolved. The germline CDR1 and CDR2 sequences are MDHEN and SYDVKM. V lost 2 bases and J lost 7, with 15 bases in between. CDR3 length: 15 amino acids.

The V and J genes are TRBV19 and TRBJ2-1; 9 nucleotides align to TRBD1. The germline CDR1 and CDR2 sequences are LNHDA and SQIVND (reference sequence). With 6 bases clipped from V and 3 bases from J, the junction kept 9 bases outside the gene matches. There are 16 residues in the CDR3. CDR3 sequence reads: CASSQQGAVYYNEQFF. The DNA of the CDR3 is TGTGCCAGTAGCCAACAGGGGGCGGTCTACTACAATGAGCAGTTCTTC.

The CDR3 here is CASSYIGVGEQFF. The CDR3 DNA reads TGTGCCAGCAGTTATATCGGAGTTGGTGAGCAGTTCTTC. The J gene is TRBJ2-1, the V gene TRBV6-6; D unresolved. Trimming left V 3 bases short and J 9 bases short, with 12 bases between. This CDR3 is 13 amino acids long. Germline V gene sequence: CDR1 MNHNY, CDR2 SVGAGI (reference sequence).

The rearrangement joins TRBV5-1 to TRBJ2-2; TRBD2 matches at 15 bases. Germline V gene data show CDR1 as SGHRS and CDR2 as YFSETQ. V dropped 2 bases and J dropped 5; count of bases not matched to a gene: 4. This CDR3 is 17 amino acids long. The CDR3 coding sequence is TGCGCCAGCAGCTTCGGACTAGCGGGAGGGATAACCGGGGAGCTGTTTTTT. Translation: CASSFGLAGGITGELFF.

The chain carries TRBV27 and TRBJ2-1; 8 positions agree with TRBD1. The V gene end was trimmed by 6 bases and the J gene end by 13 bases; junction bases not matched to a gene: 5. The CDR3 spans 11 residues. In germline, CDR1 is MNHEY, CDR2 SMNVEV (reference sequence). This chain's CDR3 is CASSMTGDQFF. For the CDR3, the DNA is TGTGCCAGCAGCATGACAGGGGACCAGTTCTTC.

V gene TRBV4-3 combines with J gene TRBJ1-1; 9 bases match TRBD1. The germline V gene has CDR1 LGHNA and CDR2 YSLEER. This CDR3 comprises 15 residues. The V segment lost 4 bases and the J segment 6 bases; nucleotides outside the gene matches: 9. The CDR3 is CASSLSIRQGAEAFF. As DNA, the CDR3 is TGCGCCAGCAGCCTCTCGATTCGACAGGGGGCTGAAGCTTTCTTT.

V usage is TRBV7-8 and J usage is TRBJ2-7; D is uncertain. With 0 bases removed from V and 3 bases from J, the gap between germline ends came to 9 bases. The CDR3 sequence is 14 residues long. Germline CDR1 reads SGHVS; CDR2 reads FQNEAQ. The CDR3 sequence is CASSLAGYDYEQYF. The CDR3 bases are TGTGCCAGCAGCTTAGCGGGCTACGACTACGAGCAGTACTTC. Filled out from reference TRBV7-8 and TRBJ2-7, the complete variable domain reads GAGVSQSPRYKVAKRGQDVALRCDPISGHVSLFWYQQALGQGPEFLTYFQNEAQLDKSGLPSDRFFAERPEGSVSTLKIQRTQQEDSAVYLCASSLAGYDYEQYFGPGTRLTVT.

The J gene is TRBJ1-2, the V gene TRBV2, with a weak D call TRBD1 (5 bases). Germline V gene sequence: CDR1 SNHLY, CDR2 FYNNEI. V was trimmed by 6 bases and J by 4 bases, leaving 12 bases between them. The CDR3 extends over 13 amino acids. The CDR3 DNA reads TGTGCCAGCAGGAATCGACAGCCCTATGGCTACACCTTC. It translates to CASRNRQPYGYTF.